This T cell receptor beta chain was captured in a study of blood T cells in healthy people across ages. This clonotype was found many times. V was trimmed by 0 bases and J by 1 base, leaving 9 bases between them. The CDR3 runs 15 residues. Germline lookup yields CDR1 MNHNY and CDR2 SVGAGI (reference sequence). The use of a sample-barcoded 5' primer and a J-beta primer mix characterized a second PCR of roughly 6 to 11 cycles. MiXCR, applied by TCRdb to the 5' RACE reads, yields one record per CDR3 protein. The sample has around 1.5 million distinct CDR3 sequences; 30% to 35% are singletons. The source is a woman aged 25 to 39 in good health. The V and J genes are TRBV6-6 and TRBJ1-2, with no clear D. The sample consisted of blood. In DNA, the CDR3 is TGTGCCAGCAGTTACTCGATAGGACTTAACTATGGCTACACCTTC. Amino acid sequence: CASSYSIGLNYGYTF.